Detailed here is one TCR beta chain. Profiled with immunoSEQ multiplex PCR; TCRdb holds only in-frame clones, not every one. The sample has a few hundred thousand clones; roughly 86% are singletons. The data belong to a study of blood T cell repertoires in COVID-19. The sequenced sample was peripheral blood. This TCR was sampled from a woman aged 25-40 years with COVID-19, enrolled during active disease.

The CDR3, as DNA: TGTGCCAGCAGCGCGTGGAACACTGAAGCTTTCTTT. This translates into CASSAWNTEAFF. This chain uses TRBV5-4 with TRBJ1-1; D not certain. Germline lookup yields CDR1 SGHNT and CDR2 YYREEE (reference sequence). CDR3 size: 12 residues. V lost 4 bases to trimming and J lost 1 base, with 5 bases between them.